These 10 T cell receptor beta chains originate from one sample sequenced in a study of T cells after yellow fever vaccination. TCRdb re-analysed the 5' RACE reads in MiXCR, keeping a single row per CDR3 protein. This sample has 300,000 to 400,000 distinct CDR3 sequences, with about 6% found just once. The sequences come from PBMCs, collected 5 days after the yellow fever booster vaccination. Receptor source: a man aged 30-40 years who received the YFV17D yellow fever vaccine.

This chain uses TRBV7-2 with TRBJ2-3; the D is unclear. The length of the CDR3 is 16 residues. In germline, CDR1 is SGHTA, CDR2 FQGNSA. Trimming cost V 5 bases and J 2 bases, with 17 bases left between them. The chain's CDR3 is CASSSLGRSFTDTQYF. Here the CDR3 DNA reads TGTGCCAGCAGCAGCCTCGGACGGTCATTCACAGATACGCAGTATTTT.

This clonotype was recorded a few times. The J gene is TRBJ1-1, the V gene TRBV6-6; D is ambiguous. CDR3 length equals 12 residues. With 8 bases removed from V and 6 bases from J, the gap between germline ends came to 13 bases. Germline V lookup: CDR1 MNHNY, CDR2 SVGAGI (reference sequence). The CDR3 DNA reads TGTGCCAGCGCAGGAGGGCTTGCTGAAGCTTTCTTT. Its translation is CASAGGLAEAFF.

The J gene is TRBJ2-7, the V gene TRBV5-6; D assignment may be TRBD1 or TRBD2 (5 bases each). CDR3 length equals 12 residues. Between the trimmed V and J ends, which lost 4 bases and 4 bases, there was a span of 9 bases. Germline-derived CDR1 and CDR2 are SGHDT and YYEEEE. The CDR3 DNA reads TGTGCCAGCAGCCACGGGGCTTACGAGCAGTACTTC. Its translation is CASSHGAYEQYF.

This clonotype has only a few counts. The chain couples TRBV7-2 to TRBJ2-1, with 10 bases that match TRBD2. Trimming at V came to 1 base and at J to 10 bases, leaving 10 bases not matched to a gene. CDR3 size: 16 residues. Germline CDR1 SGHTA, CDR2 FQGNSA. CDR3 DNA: TGTGCCAGCAGCTTAGACTCAGCGGGAGGGCCGGGAGAGCAGTTCTTC. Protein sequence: CASSLDSAGGPGEQFF.

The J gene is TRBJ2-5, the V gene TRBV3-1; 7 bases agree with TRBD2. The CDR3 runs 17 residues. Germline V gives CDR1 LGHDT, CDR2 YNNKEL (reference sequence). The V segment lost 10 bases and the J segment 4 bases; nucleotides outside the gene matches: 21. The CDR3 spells CATTLLLREGARETQYF. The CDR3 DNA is TGTGCCACCACCCTACTACTCAGGGAGGGCGCTAGAGAGACCCAGTACTTC.

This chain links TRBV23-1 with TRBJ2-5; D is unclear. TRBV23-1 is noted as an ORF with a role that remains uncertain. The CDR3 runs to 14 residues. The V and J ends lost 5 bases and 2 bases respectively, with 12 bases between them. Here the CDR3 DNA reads TGCGCCAGCAGTTGCGTTGTGATTCAAGAGACCCAGTACTTC. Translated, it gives CASSCVVIQETQYF.

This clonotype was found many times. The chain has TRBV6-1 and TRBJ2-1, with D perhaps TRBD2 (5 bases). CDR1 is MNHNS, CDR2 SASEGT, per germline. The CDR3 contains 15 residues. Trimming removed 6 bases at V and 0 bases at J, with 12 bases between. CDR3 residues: CASRPTGSSYNEQFF. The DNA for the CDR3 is TGTGCCAGCAGGCCCACGGGGAGCTCCTACAATGAGCAGTTCTTC.

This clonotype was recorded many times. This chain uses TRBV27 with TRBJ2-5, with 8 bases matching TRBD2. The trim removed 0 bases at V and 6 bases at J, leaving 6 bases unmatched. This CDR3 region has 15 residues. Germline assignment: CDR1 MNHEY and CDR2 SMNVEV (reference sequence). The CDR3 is CASSLSAGGRQTQYF. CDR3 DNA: TGTGCCAGCAGTTTATCGGCGGGGGGTAGACAGACCCAGTACTTC.

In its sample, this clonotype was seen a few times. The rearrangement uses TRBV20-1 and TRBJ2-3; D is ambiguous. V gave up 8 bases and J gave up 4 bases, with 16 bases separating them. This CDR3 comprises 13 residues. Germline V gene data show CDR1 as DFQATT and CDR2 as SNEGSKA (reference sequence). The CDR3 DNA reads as TGCAGTCTTGAGTGGCGTGGTGCAGATACGCAGTATTTT. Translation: CSLEWRGADTQYF.

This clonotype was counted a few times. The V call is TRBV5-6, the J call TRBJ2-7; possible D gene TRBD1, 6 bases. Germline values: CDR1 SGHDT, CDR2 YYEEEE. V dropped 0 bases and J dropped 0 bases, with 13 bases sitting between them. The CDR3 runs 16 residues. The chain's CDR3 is CASSLDPRDTSYEQYF. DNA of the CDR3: TGTGCCAGCAGCTTGGACCCCCGGGACACCTCCTACGAGCAGTACTTC. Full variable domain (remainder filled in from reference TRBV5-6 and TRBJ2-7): DAGVTQSPTHLIKTRGQQVTLRCSPKSGHDTVSWYQQALGQGPQFIFQYYEEEERQRGNFPDRFSGHQFPNYSSELNVNALLLGDSALYLCASSLDPRDTSYEQYFGPGTRLTVT.